The clone carrying this T cell receptor (beta chain) was seen repeatedly, ten times or more. Its antigen remains unknown. TCRdb re-called the reads through MiXCR, storing one row per CDR3 protein. The sample lists about 120,000 distinct CDR3 sequences, 30% occurring once. This record belongs to a study of T cell repertoires in cytomegalovirus infection. Looking at the study overall: Shared public TCR beta signatures pointed to both CMV infection and a matching HLA type. Study observations and caveats: People with CMV and the relevant HLA were identified by cumulative public TCR beta family frequency.

The V end lost 0 bases, the J end lost 4 bases, and 10 bases lay between the germline ends. The V gene's germline CDR1 is SGHTA and CDR2 FQGNSA. This CDR3 contains 15 residues. The chain uses TRBV7-2 and TRBJ2-1; tentatively, D is TRBD1 or TRBD2 (5 bases each). Specimen: CD8+ T cells from cultured PBMCs, collected from culture after CMV antigen stimulation. This receptor was obtained from a human donor in good health (CMV status not recorded). Some clones in this sample may be carry-over from other donors' samples. The CDR3 nucleotides are TGTGCCAGCAGCTTAGCTAGGGACCTTTACAATGAGCAGTTCTTC. Its protein is CASSLARDLYNEQFF.